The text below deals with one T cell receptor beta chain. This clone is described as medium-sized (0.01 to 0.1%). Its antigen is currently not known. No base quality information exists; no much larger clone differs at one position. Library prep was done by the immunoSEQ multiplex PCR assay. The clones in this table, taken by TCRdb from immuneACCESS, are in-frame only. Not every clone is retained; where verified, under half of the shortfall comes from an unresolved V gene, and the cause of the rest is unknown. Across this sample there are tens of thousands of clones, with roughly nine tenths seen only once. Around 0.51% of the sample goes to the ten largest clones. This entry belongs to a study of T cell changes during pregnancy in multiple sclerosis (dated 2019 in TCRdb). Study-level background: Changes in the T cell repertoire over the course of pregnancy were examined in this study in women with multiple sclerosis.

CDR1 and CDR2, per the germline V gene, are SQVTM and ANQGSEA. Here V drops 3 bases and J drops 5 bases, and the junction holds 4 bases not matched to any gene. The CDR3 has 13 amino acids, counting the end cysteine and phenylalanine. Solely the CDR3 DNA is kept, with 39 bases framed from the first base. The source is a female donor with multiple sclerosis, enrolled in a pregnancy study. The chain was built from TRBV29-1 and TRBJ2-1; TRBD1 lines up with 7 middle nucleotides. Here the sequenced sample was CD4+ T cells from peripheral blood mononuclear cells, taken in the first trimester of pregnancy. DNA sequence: TGCAGCGTTGACAGGGGGACAGACAATGAGCAGTTCTTC. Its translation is CSVDRGTDNEQFF.